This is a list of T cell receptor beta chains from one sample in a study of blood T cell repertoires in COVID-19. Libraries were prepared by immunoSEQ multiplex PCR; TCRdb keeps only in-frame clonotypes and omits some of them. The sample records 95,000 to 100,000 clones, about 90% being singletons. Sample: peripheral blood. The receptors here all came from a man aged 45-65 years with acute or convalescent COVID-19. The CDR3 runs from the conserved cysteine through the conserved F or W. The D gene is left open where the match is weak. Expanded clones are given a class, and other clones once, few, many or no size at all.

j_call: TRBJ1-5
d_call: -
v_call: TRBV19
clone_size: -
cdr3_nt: TGTGCCAGTAGTATAGGCGCCTCCAGCAATCAGCCCCAGCATTTT
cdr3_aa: CASSIGASSNQPQHF

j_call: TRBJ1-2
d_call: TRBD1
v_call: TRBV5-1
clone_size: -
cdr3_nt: TGCGCCAGCAGTTCCGGACAGGGGGCAACGAACTATGGCTACACCTTC
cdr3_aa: CASSSGQGATNYGYTF

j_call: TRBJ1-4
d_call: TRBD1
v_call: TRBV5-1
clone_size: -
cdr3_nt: TGCGCCAGCAGCTTGGGACAGGGGAATAATGAAAAACTGTTTTTT
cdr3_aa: CASSLGQGNNEKLFF

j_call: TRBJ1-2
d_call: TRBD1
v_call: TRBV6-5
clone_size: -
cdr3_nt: TGTGCCAGCGAGTACGGGACAGCTAACTATGGCTACACCTTC
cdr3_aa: CASEYGTANYGYTF

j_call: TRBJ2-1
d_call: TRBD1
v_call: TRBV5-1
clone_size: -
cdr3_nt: TGCGCCAGCAGTGTACAGGGGGAGAACAATGAGCAGTTCTTC
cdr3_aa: CASSVQGENNEQFF

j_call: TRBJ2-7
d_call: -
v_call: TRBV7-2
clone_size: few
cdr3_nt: TGTGCCAGCAGCTTCGGAGGTTCCTACGAGCAGTACTTC
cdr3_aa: CASSFGGSYEQYF

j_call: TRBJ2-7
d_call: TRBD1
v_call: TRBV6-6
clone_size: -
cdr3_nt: TGTGCCAGCAGTTACCGGGGACAGGGGAACTACGAGCAGTACTTC
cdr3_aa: CASSYRGQGNYEQYF

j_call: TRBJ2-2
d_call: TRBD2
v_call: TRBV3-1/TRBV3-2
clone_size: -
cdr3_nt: TGTGCCAGCAGCCAAGGGACTAGCGGGACCGGGGAGCTGTTTTTT
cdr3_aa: CASSQGTSGTGELFF

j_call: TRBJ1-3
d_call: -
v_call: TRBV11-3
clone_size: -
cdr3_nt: TGTGCCAGCAGCCTAGGAAACACCATATATTTT
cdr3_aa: CASSLGNTIYF

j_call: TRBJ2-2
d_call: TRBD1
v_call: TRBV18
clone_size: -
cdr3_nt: TGTGCCAGCTCACTAAAAACAGGGGCCGGGGAGCTGTTTTTT
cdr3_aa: CASSLKTGAGELFF

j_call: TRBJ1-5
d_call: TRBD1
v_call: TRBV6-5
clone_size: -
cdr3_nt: TGTGCCAGCAACCCCGACAGGGGAGGTCAGCCCCAGCATTTT
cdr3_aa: CASNPDRGGQPQHF

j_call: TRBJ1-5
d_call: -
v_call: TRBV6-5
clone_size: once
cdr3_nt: TGTGCCAGCAGATCGGACGGGAAGTTACATTTT
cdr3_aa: CASRSDGKLHF

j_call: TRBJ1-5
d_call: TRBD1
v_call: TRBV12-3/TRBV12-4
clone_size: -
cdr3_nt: TGTGCCAGCGGACGACAGGGGGAACAGCCCCAGCATTTT
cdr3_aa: CASGRQGEQPQHF

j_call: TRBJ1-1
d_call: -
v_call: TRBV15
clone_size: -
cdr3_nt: TGTGCCACCAGCAGAGACAGTGAGGGCACTGAAGCTTTCTTT
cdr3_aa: CATSRDSEGTEAFF